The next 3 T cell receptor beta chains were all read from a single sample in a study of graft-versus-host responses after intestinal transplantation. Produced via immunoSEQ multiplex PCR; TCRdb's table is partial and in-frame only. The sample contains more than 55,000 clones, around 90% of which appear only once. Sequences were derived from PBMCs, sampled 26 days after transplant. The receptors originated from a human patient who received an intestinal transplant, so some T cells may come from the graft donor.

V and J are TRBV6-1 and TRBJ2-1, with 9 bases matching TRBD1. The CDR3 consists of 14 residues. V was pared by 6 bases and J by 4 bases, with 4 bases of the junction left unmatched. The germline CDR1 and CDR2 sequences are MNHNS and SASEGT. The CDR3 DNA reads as TGTGCCAGCAGGGCGACAGGGGGGTACAATGAGCAGTTCTTC. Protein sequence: CASRATGGYNEQFF.

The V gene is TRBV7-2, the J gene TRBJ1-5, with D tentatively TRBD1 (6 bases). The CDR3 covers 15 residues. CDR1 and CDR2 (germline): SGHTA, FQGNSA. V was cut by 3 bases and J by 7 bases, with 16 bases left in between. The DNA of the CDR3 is TGTGCCAGCAGCTTGGGGGGGCTATCGGGGCAGCCCCAGCATTTT. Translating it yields CASSLGGLSGQPQHF.

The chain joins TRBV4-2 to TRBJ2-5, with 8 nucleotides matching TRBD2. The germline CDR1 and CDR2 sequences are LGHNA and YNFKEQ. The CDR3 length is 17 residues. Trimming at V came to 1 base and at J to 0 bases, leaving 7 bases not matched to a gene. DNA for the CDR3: TGTGCCAGCAGCCAAGTGCCCGTAGCGGGGTACCAAGAGACCCAGTACTTC. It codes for CASSQVPVAGYQETQYF.